This is a list of T cell receptor beta chains from one sample in a study of shared clonotypes between healthy human individuals. Produced via immunoSEQ multiplex PCR; TCRdb's table is partial and in-frame only. Among 2 million to 2.5 million clones listed, 90% to 95% were seen once. The sequenced sample consisted of naive CD4+ T cells sorted from blood. Source of these receptors: a man aged 18 to 29 in good health. Each CDR3 is given without its conserved first and last residue. Clone size is not always given. Where it is, it says once, few, many or a class for expanded clones.

J: TRBJ1-1
size: -
V: TRBV6-5
CDR3: ASSPPGGAPEAF

J: TRBJ2-2
size: -
V: TRBV28
CDR3: ASIGVYTGELF

J: TRBJ2-5
size: -
V: TRBV19
CDR3: ASNQADQETQY

J: TRBJ1-4
size: -
V: TRBV15
CDR3: ATSPLGQTNEKLF

J: TRBJ2-3
size: -
V: TRBV5-1
CDR3: ASSLQATSGVADTQY

J: TRBJ2-7
size: -
V: TRBV2
CDR3: ASSVRGEQY

J: TRBJ2-3
size: -
V: TRBV7-9
CDR3: ASSHPVTGSTDTQY

J: TRBJ1-2
size: -
V: TRBV7-2
CDR3: ASSAGTFSYNYGYT

J: TRBJ1-5
size: -
V: TRBV10-2
CDR3: ASSESGTGVNQPQH

J: TRBJ2-7
size: -
V: TRBV7-8
CDR3: ASSAGQSYEQY

J: TRBJ1-6
size: -
V: TRBV5-6
CDR3: ASSLVEGVGSPLH

J: TRBJ2-7
size: -
V: TRBV19
CDR3: ASSILTGGEQY

J: TRBJ1-3
size: once
V: TRBV5-1
CDR3: ASSPGQGGNTIY

J: TRBJ1-2
size: -
V: TRBV7-2
CDR3: ASSLKTGSTNYGYT

J: TRBJ2-3
size: -
V: TRBV7-9
CDR3: ASSPPSTDTQY

J: TRBJ2-1
size: -
V: TRBV30
CDR3: AWSRTGYEQF

J: TRBJ2-7
size: once
V: TRBV27
CDR3: ASSRGRRASYEQY

J: TRBJ2-7
size: -
V: TRBV7-9
CDR3: ASSILDPGPYEQY

J: TRBJ2-2
size: -
V: TRBV7-3
CDR3: ASSLGFFPGELF

J: TRBJ1-5
size: -
V: TRBV6-1
CDR3: ASTQGWEPQH

J: TRBJ2-1
size: -
V: TRBV6-5
CDR3: ASSYRGSYNEQF

J: TRBJ1-6
size: -
V: TRBV18
CDR3: ASSPETGSSYNSPLH

J: TRBJ2-7
size: -
V: TRBV5-1
CDR3: ASSLGQWDEQY

J: TRBJ2-1
size: -
V: TRBV6-1
CDR3: ASRVAGGSYNEQF

J: TRBJ1-2
size: once
V: TRBV28
CDR3: ASTLRFTPTFYT

J: TRBJ1-2
size: once
V: TRBV6-5
CDR3: ASSTGPEGGYT

J: TRBJ2-3
size: -
V: TRBV18
CDR3: ASARAGGYTDTQY

J: TRBJ1-3
size: -
V: TRBV9
CDR3: ASSPDGIPGRERNTIY

J: TRBJ1-1
size: -
V: TRBV7-3
CDR3: ASSRGRNTEAF

J: TRBJ2-5
size: -
V: TRBV18
CDR3: ASSAGQQETQY

J: TRBJ2-5
size: -
V: TRBV10-2
CDR3: ASSYGLQETQY

J: TRBJ2-7
size: -
V: TRBV5-1
CDR3: ASSPTGTSGNEQY

J: TRBJ2-2
size: -
V: TRBV4-3
CDR3: ASSQDYFQGVRTGELF

J: TRBJ2-2
size: -
V: TRBV6-1
CDR3: ASRHGRVDTGELF

J: TRBJ2-1
size: -
V: TRBV30
CDR3: AWSRTVAYNEQF

J: TRBJ2-1
size: -
V: TRBV2
CDR3: ASGGDRGFYGQF

J: TRBJ2-3
size: -
V: TRBV20-1
CDR3: SAGYTQY

J: TRBJ1-5
size: -
V: TRBV30
CDR3: AWTPHSNQPQH

J: TRBJ1-2
size: -
V: TRBV5-1
CDR3: ASSLDRNYGYT

J: TRBJ2-7
size: -
V: TRBV19
CDR3: ASSPRGGTVFPYEQY

J: TRBJ2-1
size: -
V: TRBV7-9
CDR3: ASSLAGLATVEQF

J: TRBJ2-3
size: few
V: TRBV4-3
CDR3: ASSQSPWDTQY

J: TRBJ2-7
size: -
V: TRBV27
CDR3: ASSLSTSGGTVEGYEQY

J: TRBJ1-1
size: -
V: TRBV19
CDR3: ASSIHTQGSTEAF

J: TRBJ1-1
size: -
V: TRBV2
CDR3: ASSGRTSNTEAF

J: TRBJ2-3
size: -
V: TRBV25-1
CDR3: ASSDLDTQY

J: TRBJ2-7
size: -
V: TRBV12-1
CDR3: ASSLGLAGDEQY

J: TRBJ2-7
size: -
V: TRBV6-6
CDR3: ASSTTGIDYEQY

J: TRBJ2-1
size: -
V: TRBV11-3
CDR3: ASSLDRQGLDEQF

J: TRBJ2-2
size: -
V: TRBV7-3
CDR3: ASSSQGGTGELF

J: TRBJ2-7
size: -
V: TRBV11-2
CDR3: ASSLDRVYEQY

J: TRBJ1-1
size: -
V: TRBV19
CDR3: ASWGVTGGTEAF

J: TRBJ2-1
size: -
V: TRBV11-3
CDR3: ASSLGEGSRGSYNEQF

J: TRBJ1-4
size: -
V: TRBV30
CDR3: AWMGQINEKLF

J: TRBJ1-4
size: once
V: TRBV6-5
CDR3: ASSGSATNEKLF